The 21 T cell receptor beta chains presented below share a single source sample, sequenced in a study of CD8 T cells in Susac syndrome. Random hexamers primed reverse transcription of 0.5 to 1 ug RNA. TCRdb used MiXCR to reprocess the immunoSEQ multiplex PCR reads, holding one entry per CDR3 protein. The table has about 180,000 distinct CDR3 sequences, approximately 95% seen once. The specimen was CD8+ T cells from PBMCs. Receptor source: a human donor with multiple sclerosis.

The chain joins TRBV12-3 or TRBV12-4 to TRBJ2-3; D is unresolved. V gave up 5 bases and J gave up 8 bases, with 14 bases separating them. CDR3 size: 13 residues. The DNA for the CDR3 is TGTGCCAGCAGTGACATTCAGTCTGGTACGCAGTATTTT. It specifies CASSDIQSGTQYF.

This chain links TRBV2 with TRBJ2-3; D might be TRBD1 (6 bases). Germline V CDR1 and CDR2: SNHLY, FYNNEI. The CDR3 has 14 amino acids. V was cut by 6 bases and J by 0 bases, with 10 bases left in between. The CDR3 protein is CASRRDTSTDTQYF. For the CDR3, the DNA is TGTGCCAGCAGGAGGGACACGAGCACAGATACGCAGTATTTT.

The chain employs TRBV23-1 and TRBJ2-4, with 7 bases lining up with TRBD1. TRBV23-1 is assigned to the ORF class and has an uncertain function. V was clipped by 3 bases and J by 0 bases; unmatched bases: 17. CDR3 length equals 20 residues. The chain's CDR3 is CASSHPPLRRDSVAKNIQYF. The CDR3, as DNA: TGCGCCAGCAGTCATCCGCCGCTCCGCCGGGACAGCGTAGCCAAAAACATTCAGTACTTC.

V is TRBV4-1 and J is TRBJ2-7; TRBD2 aligns across 8 bases. From germline, CDR1 is MGHRA and CDR2 YSYEKL. V was clipped by 3 bases and J by 5 bases; unmatched bases: 12. CDR3 size: 16 residues. For the CDR3, the DNA is TGCGCCAGCAGCCAGACCCCTTTAGCGGGGATCGACGAGCAGTACTTC. Translated: CASSQTPLAGIDEQYF.

The rearrangement uses TRBV9 and TRBJ2-3, with D perhaps TRBD2 (6 bases). This CDR3 comprises 16 residues. Per germline, CDR1 SGDLS and CDR2 YYNGEE. V lost 3 bases, J lost 2 bases, and 16 bases lay in between. The CDR3: CASSEESTSSTDTQYF. The CDR3 nucleotides read TGTGCCAGCAGCGAAGAATCGACTAGTTCCACAGATACGCAGTATTTT.

The chain carries TRBV12-3 or TRBV12-4 and TRBJ1-1; D unclear. The CDR3 sequence is 14 residues long. V lost 5 bases to trimming and J lost 2 bases, with 12 bases between them. CDR3: CASSPTVINTEAFF. The CDR3 region has the DNA TGTGCCAGCAGTCCTACAGTTATAAACACTGAAGCTTTCTTT.

In this sample, this clonotype turned up once. V gene TRBV25-1 combines with J gene TRBJ2-1, with D possibly TRBD1 on 6 matching bases. CDR1 is MGHDK, CDR2 SYGVNS, per germline. V dropped 6 bases and J dropped 8 bases, with 17 bases sitting between them. CDR3 length: 14 amino acids. DNA for the CDR3: TGTGCCAGCAGGTGGGGGCCATCGGGTGATGAGCAGTTCTTC. Its protein is CASRWGPSGDEQFF. Together with reference TRBV25-1 and TRBJ2-1, the CDR3 gives the full variable domain: EADIYQTPRYLVIGTGKKITLECSQTMGHDKMYWYQQDPGMELHLIHYSYGVNSTEKGDLSSESTVSRIRTEHFPLTLESARPSHTSQYLCASRWGPSGDEQFFGPGTRLTVL.

The V gene is TRBV29-1, the J gene TRBJ1-2, with no clear D. From germline, CDR1 is SQVTM and CDR2 ANQGSEA. Trimming removed 1 base at V and 1 base at J, with 13 bases between. The CDR3 is 15 residues long. The CDR3 is CSVEGSAGSNYGYTF. DNA of the CDR3: TGCAGCGTTGAAGGATCTGCGGGCAGTAACTATGGCTACACCTTC.

The CDR3 reads CASSPGRAEQYF. CDR3 nucleotides: TGTGCCAGCTCCCCCGGCCGGGCGGAGCAGTACTTC. The chain links TRBV27 to TRBJ2-7; unclear D gene. CDR3 length: 12 amino acids. The germline V and J ends were trimmed by 8 bases and 7 bases, with 15 bases remaining between them. Germline-derived CDR1 and CDR2 are MNHEY and SMNVEV (reference sequence).

The chain links TRBV12-3 or TRBV12-4 to TRBJ2-1; D may be TRBD2 (6 bases). V was pared by 6 bases and J by 0 bases, with 12 bases between. The CDR3 consists of 15 residues. CDR3 protein: CASRSGDTSYNEQFF. CDR3 DNA sequence: TGTGCCAGCAGGTCGGGAGACACCTCCTACAATGAGCAGTTCTTC.

The chain combines TRBV2 with TRBJ2-5; TRBD2 matches at 14 bases. This CDR3 is 17 amino acids long. The V gene's germline CDR1 is SNHLY and CDR2 FYNNEI. Losses at the gene ends were 10 bases for V and 1 base for J; bases not matched to a gene: 11. The CDR3 here is CATHTGTSGRVQETQYF. The CDR3 DNA reads as TGTGCCACACATACCGGGACTAGCGGGAGAGTCCAAGAGACCCAGTACTTC. Variable domain in full (rest from reference TRBV2 and TRBJ2-5): EPEVTQTPSHQVTQMGQEVILRCVPISNHLYFYWYRQILGQKVEFLVSFYNNEISEKSEIFDDQFSVERPDGSNFTLKIRSTKLEDSAMYFCATHTGTSGRVQETQYFGPGTRLLVL.

V is TRBV2 and J is TRBJ2-3; 9 bases are a match to TRBD2. J gave up 0 bases and V 7 bases, and 2 bases lay outside the gene matches. Germline V gene sequence: CDR1 SNHLY, CDR2 FYNNEI. CDR3 size: 14 residues. The CDR3 DNA follows: TGTGCCAGCAAGCGGGGGGCTAGCACAGATACGCAGTATTTT. Encoded protein: CASKRGASTDTQYF.

The chain employs TRBV29-1 and TRBJ2-7; D uncertain. V lost 2 bases and J 5 bases, leaving 7 bases between the germline ends. The germline V gene encodes CDR1 SQVTM and CDR2 ANQGSEA. The CDR3 runs to 11 residues. As DNA, the CDR3 is TGCAGCGTTGAATACATCAACGAGCAGTACTTC. It translates to CSVEYINEQYF.

The chain couples TRBV12-3 or TRBV12-4 to TRBJ2-1; D is uncertain. V was pared by 10 bases and J by 1 base, with 14 bases between. This CDR3 is 14 amino acids long. CDR3 amino acids: CATGPGPSYNEQFF. In DNA, the CDR3 is TGTGCCACCGGGCCAGGCCCATCCTACAATGAGCAGTTCTTC.

This chain links TRBV27 with TRBJ2-7, with TRBD2 identical over 7 bases. V lost 5 bases and J lost 4; bases outside the gene matches: 14. Germline loops: CDR1 MNHEY, CDR2 SMNVEV (reference sequence). This CDR3 has 16 amino acids. As DNA, the CDR3 is TGTGCCAGCAGTGCCCTCCCTTGGCGGGAGTGGTACGAGCAGTACTTC. Amino acid sequence: CASSALPWREWYEQYF.

The gene calls are TRBV12-3 or TRBV12-4 and TRBJ2-1; a possible D gene is TRBD1 (6 bases). CDR3 length: 15 residues. Trimming cost V 5 bases and J 7 bases, with 18 bases left between them. The CDR3 loop reads CASSPLSGGWNEQFF. DNA of the CDR3: TGTGCCAGCAGTCCCCTCTCTGGGGGCTGGAATGAGCAGTTCTTC.

The chain uses TRBV7-8 and TRBJ2-5; D possibly corresponds to TRBD1 (6 bases). With 5 bases removed from V and 5 bases from J, the gap between germline ends came to 15 bases. Germline CDR1 and CDR2: SGHVS and FQNEAQ. The CDR3 is 14 amino acids. The CDR3 protein is CASSLYRERETQYF. The CDR3 DNA reads TGTGCCAGCAGCCTCTACAGGGAACGGGAGACCCAGTACTTC.

The rearrangement uses TRBV6-5 and TRBJ2-7; no clear D. This CDR3 has 12 residues. V lost 6 bases to trimming and J lost 5 bases, with 11 bases between them. Germline CDR1 MNHEY, CDR2 SVGAGI. Written as DNA, the CDR3 is TGTGCCAGCAGCCCGGACCAAAACGAGCAGTACTTC. This encodes CASSPDQNEQYF.

This clonotype was detected only once. This chain connects TRBV9 to TRBJ1-1; 8 nucleotides align to TRBD1. Germline V lookup: CDR1 SGDLS, CDR2 YYNGEE. The CDR3 runs 14 residues. The ends lost 4 bases at V and 5 bases at J; junction bases unmatched: 7. The CDR3 loop is CASSPQGARTEAFF. The CDR3 region has the DNA TGTGCCAGCAGCCCCCAGGGGGCGCGGACTGAAGCTTTCTTT.

This chain uses TRBV27 with TRBJ2-7; 7 nucleotides match TRBD1. The CDR3 is 15 amino acids. The trim removed 6 bases at V and 3 bases at J, leaving 11 bases unmatched. The germline CDR1 and CDR2 sequences are MNHEY and SMNVEV (reference sequence). CDR3 protein: CASSPVGAGGYEQYF. CDR3 sequence (DNA): TGTGCCAGCAGCCCGGTGGGTGCAGGGGGCTACGAGCAGTACTTC.

This rearrangement joins TRBV4-1 to TRBJ2-3, with D hard to call. CDR1 is MGHRA and CDR2 is YSYEKL in the germline V gene. V lost 3 bases and J 0 bases, leaving 16 bases between the germline ends. The CDR3 is 17 residues long. In DNA, the CDR3 is TGCGCCAGCAGCCAGACTCACCCCACCCCTAGCACAGATACGCAGTATTTT. Translating it yields CASSQTHPTPSTDTQYF.